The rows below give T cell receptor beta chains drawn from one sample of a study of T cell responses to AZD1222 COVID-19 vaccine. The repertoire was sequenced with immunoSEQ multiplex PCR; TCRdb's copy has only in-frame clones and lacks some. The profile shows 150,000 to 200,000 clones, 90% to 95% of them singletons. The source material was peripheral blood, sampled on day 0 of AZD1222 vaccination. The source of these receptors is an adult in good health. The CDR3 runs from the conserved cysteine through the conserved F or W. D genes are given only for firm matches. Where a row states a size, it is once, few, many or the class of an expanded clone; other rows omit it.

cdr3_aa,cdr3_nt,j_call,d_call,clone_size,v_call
CASSLAGQWASSYNSPLHF,TGCGCCAGCAGCTTGGCGGGACAGTGGGCAAGCTCCTATAATTCACCCCTCCACTTT,TRBJ1-6,TRBD1,-,TRBV5-1
CASSPPGFFDTEAFF,TGTGCCAGCTCACCACCGGGGTTTTTCGACACTGAAGCTTTCTTT,TRBJ1-1,-,-,TRBV18
CASSHPEGHGSFGANVLTF,TGTGCCAGCTCCCACCCGGAGGGACACGGAAGTTTTGGGGCCAACGTCCTGACTTTC,TRBJ2-6,-,-,TRBV5-5
CASSRGTSGGASDTQYF,TGTGCCAGCAGCCGAGGAACTAGCGGGGGGGCGTCAGATACGCAGTATTTT,TRBJ2-3,TRBD2,once,TRBV7-8
CASSVTPDWTLGEQFF,TGTGCCAGCAGCGTAACCCCGGACTGGACGTTGGGTGAGCAGTTCTTC,TRBJ2-1,-,few,TRBV9
CAWSRNLKLFF,TGTGCCTGGAGTAGAAATTTAAAACTGTTTTTT,TRBJ1-4,-,-,TRBV30
CASSLRQQETQYF,TGTGCCAGCAGTCTACGACAGCAAGAGACCCAGTACTTC,TRBJ2-5,-,-,TRBV12-3/TRBV12-4
CASSQEDRSHYSNQPQHF,TGTGCCAGCAGCCAAGAGGACAGGAGTCATTATAGCAATCAGCCCCAGCATTTT,TRBJ1-5,TRBD1,-,TRBV3-1/TRBV3-2
CASSYSWGSYNSPLHF,TGTGCCAGCAGTTACTCGTGGGGCTCCTATAATTCACCCCTCCACTTT,TRBJ1-6,-,-,TRBV6-5
CATSRGGVGEKLFF,TGTGCCACCAGCAGAGGGGGAGTTGGTGAAAAACTGTTTTTT,TRBJ1-4,-,-,TRBV15
CASSLAPGSDGYTF,TGCGCCAGCAGCTTGGCCCCGGGTTCTGATGGCTACACCTTC,TRBJ1-2,-,-,TRBV5-1
CASSQVRDRKTQYF,TGTGCCAGCAGCCAAGTCCGTGACAGGAAGACCCAGTACTTC,TRBJ2-5,-,-,TRBV3-1/TRBV3-2
CASSQDLWTGLTGELFF,TGTGCCAGCAGCCAAGATTTGTGGACAGGACTCACCGGGGAGCTGTTTTTT,TRBJ2-2,TRBD1,once,TRBV14
CACPGTGGESPLHF,TGTGCCTGTCCCGGGACAGGGGGCGAGTCACCCCTCCACTTT,TRBJ1-6,TRBD1,-,TRBV30
CASSPGDRENTEAFF,TGTGCCAGCAGTCCAGGGGACAGGGAGAACACTGAAGCTTTCTTT,TRBJ1-1,TRBD1,-,TRBV6-5
CASSFMGQGDYGYTF,TGTGCCAGCAGTTTTATGGGACAGGGGGACTATGGCTACACCTTC,TRBJ1-2,TRBD1,-,TRBV28
CASKPRGLTSGNTIYF,TGTGCCAGCAAACCCAGGGGGCTCACCTCTGGAAACACCATATATTTT,TRBJ1-3,TRBD1,-,TRBV6-6
CASSLSIGQGFYGYTF,TGTGCCAGCAGTTTATCGATTGGACAGGGCTTCTATGGCTACACCTTC,TRBJ1-2,TRBD1,-,TRBV28
CASSYSLWGPNYGYTF,TGTGCCAGCAGTTACTCTCTCTGGGGGCCTAACTATGGCTACACCTTC,TRBJ1-2,-,-,TRBV6-5
CASSLGRGVGSPLHF,TGTGCCAGCAGCTTAGGCCGGGGCGTCGGTTCACCCCTCCACTTT,TRBJ1-6,-,-,TRBV7-9
CASSLRGSTDTQYF,TGCGCCAGCAGCTTGCGGGGGAGCACAGATACGCAGTATTTT,TRBJ2-3,-,-,TRBV5-1
CASKVWGGSDTQYF,TGTGCCAGTAAGGTCTGGGGAGGATCAGATACGCAGTATTTT,TRBJ2-3,-,-,TRBV19
CASSLGRQDYNQPQHF,TGTGCCAGCAGCTTAGGACGACAGGACTACAATCAGCCCCAGCATTTT,TRBJ1-5,-,-,TRBV7-2
CASSQHGQGASKRTEAFF,TGCGCCAGCAGCCAACACGGACAGGGGGCAAGTAAGAGGACTGAAGCTTTCTTT,TRBJ1-1,TRBD1,-,TRBV4-1
CASSLRSSNEQFF,TGTGCCAGCAGCTTGCGTAGCAGCAATGAGCAGTTCTTC,TRBJ2-1,-,-,TRBV5-4
CASSMGRDRGSLSSQPQHF,TGTGCCAGTAGTATGGGTAGGGACAGGGGATCGCTTAGTAGTCAGCCCCAGCATTTT,TRBJ1-5,TRBD1,-,TRBV19
CASSLARDWEQFF,TGCGCCAGCAGCTTGGCCCGGGACTGGGAGCAGTTCTTC,TRBJ2-1,-,once,TRBV5-1
CASSKAVGRAHSNQPQHF,TGTGCCAGCAGCAAAGCGGTGGGCAGAGCGCATAGCAATCAGCCCCAGCATTTT,TRBJ1-5,-,-,TRBV21-1
CASSGGHAFF,TGTGCCAGCAGTGGAGGGCATGCTTTCTTT,TRBJ1-1,-,-,TRBV2
CASSAPGQGTEAFF,TGTGCCAGTAGTGCACCGGGACAGGGGACTGAAGCTTTCTTT,TRBJ1-1,TRBD1,-,TRBV19
CASSLRYQGSGDTQYF,TGTGCCAGTAGTCTCAGGTACCAGGGAAGTGGCGATACGCAGTATTTT,TRBJ2-3,-,-,TRBV19
CASSFTFQGFGNQPQHF,TGTGCCAGCAGTTTTACCTTTCAGGGTTTCGGCAATCAGCCCCAGCATTTT,TRBJ1-5,-,-,TRBV27
CASSPGGTEQYF,TGTGCCAGCAGCCCAGGGGGTACGGAGCAGTACTTC,TRBJ2-7,TRBD1,-,TRBV12-3/TRBV12-4
CASSQQRQGGSPLHF,TGCGCCAGCAGCCAACAAAGACAGGGAGGTTCACCCCTCCACTTT,TRBJ1-6,TRBD1,-,TRBV4-3
CASSAPGLASDTQYF,TGTGCCAGCAGCGCTCCGGGACTAGCATCCGATACGCAGTATTTT,TRBJ2-3,TRBD2,-,TRBV9
CASSLFRTSLLSYNEQFF,TGTGCCAGCAGCTTATTTCGGACTAGCCTTTTGTCCTACAATGAGCAGTTCTTC,TRBJ2-1,TRBD2,-,TRBV11-2
CARSLAGGNRYEQYF,TGTGCCAGAAGCTTAGCGGGGGGTAACCGCTACGAGCAGTACTTC,TRBJ2-7,-,-,TRBV7-5
CASRPGGAAYEQYF,TGTGCCAGCAGGCCCGGGGGGGCAGCCTACGAGCAGTACTTC,TRBJ2-7,TRBD2,-,TRBV6-6
CATSAGGPLTEAFF,TGTGCCACCAGTGCCGGGGGCCCCCTCACTGAAGCTTTCTTT,TRBJ1-1,-,-,TRBV24-1
CASSGRNTEAFF,TGTGCCAGCAGCGGGAGGAACACTGAAGCTTTCTTT,TRBJ1-1,-,-,TRBV27
CASSLGQGFDYGYTF,TGTGCCAGCAGCCTGGGACAGGGGTTCGACTATGGCTACACCTTC,TRBJ1-2,TRBD1,-,TRBV14
CASSIGNNSPLHF,TGTGCCAGTAGTATAGGTAATAATTCACCCCTCCACTTT,TRBJ1-6,-,-,TRBV19
CATSGTWGSERTNEKLFF,TGTGCCACCAGTGGGACGTGGGGCTCAGAGAGAACTAATGAAAAACTGTTTTTT,TRBJ1-4,-,-,TRBV24-1
CASSQPGTGGGGYTF,TGCGCCAGCAGCCAACCCGGGACAGGGGGCGGCGGCTACACCTTC,TRBJ1-2,TRBD1,once,TRBV4-1
CASSPATGLGYTF,TGTGCCAGCAGCCCCGCAACAGGGTTGGGCTACACCTTC,TRBJ1-2,-,once,TRBV5-5
CASRLSGGTYNEQFF,TGCGCCAGCCGCTTGAGCGGGGGGACCTACAATGAGCAGTTCTTC,TRBJ2-1,TRBD2,once,TRBV10-2
CASSLIGREDEAFF,TGCGCCAGCAGCTTGATCGGGCGCGAGGATGAAGCTTTCTTT,TRBJ1-1,-,-,TRBV5-1
CASIPWEFRSEQYF,TGTGCCAGCATCCCCTGGGAGTTTAGGAGCGAGCAGTACTTC,TRBJ2-7,-,once,TRBV2
CASSLAGSSYEQYF,TGTGCCAGCAGCTTAGCGGGGAGCTCCTACGAGCAGTACTTC,TRBJ2-7,TRBD2,-,TRBV5-4
CASSPGGASGADTQYF,TGCGCCAGCAGCCCGGGGGGTGCCAGTGGTGCAGATACGCAGTATTTT,TRBJ2-3,TRBD2,-,TRBV5-1
CATGSAGNTIYF,TGTGCCACCGGATCGGCTGGAAACACCATATATTTT,TRBJ1-3,-,once,TRBV28
CASSVVPGQGAGELFF,TGTGCCAGCAGCGTAGTCCCGGGACAGGGGGCCGGGGAGCTGTTTTTT,TRBJ2-2,TRBD1,-,TRBV9
CASSEIRRNTEAFF,TGTGCCAGCAGTGAGATCAGACGGAACACTGAAGCTTTCTTT,TRBJ1-1,-,-,TRBV2